This T cell receptor beta chain emerged from a study of T-cell memory formation after mild COVID-19. Whole-study results and caveats: Confirmation was lacking for SARS-CoV-2 specificity of second-wave clones that peaked on day 37.

This clonotype was seen more than once but under ten times. Its antigen is not identified. 5'RACE primed at constant segments yielded TCR alpha and TCR beta cDNA libraries bearing sample barcodes and UMIs. In TCRdb, the 5' RACE reads were re-called with MiXCR into one record per CDR3 protein. The sample lists roughly 340,000 distinct CDR3 sequences, roughly 15% occurring once. Source material: PBMCs or a T cell subset sorted from them (not recorded which). This TCR derives from a man aged 18 to 30 who had mild COVID-19 (a few samples of this study predate the infection). Cell type and time point are not known.

CDR3 protein: CASNDRGNQPQHF. CDR3 coding DNA: TGTGCCAGCAATGACAGGGGCAATCAGCCCCAGCATTTT. The chain uses TRBV19 and TRBJ1-5, with 7 nucleotides matching TRBD1. CDR3 size: 13 residues. J gave up 2 bases and V 9 bases, and 4 bases lay outside the gene matches. CDR1 and CDR2 from the germline V gene are LNHDA and SQIVND (reference sequence).